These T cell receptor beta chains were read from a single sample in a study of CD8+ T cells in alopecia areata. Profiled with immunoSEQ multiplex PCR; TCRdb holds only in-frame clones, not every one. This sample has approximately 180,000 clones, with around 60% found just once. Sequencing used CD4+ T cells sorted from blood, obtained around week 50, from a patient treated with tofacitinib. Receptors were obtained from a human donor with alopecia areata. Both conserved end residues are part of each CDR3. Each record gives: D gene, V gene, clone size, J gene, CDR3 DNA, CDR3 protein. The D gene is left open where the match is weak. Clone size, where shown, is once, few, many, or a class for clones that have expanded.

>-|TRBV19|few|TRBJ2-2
TGTGCCAGTAGTATCGGGGTATACACCGGGGAGCTGTTTTTT
CASSIGVYTGELFF
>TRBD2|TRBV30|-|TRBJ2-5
TGTGCCTGGAATCTAGCGGAAGAGACCCAGTACTTC
CAWNLAEETQYF
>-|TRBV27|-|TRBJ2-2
TGTGCCAGCAGTTTAAATGGGGCCTATTTGTACGGGGAGCTGTTTTTT
CASSLNGAYLYGELFF
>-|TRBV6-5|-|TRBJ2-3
TGTGCCAGCAGTTCCACAGGAGGGGGAGAGGATACGCAGTATTTT
CASSSTGGGEDTQYF
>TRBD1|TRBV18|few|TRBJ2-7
TGTGCCAGCTCAGAAGACAGGGTAGGGGAGCAGTACTTC
CASSEDRVGEQYF
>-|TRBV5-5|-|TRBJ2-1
TGTGCCAGCAGCATAACCAGGGACCCCACCTACAATGAGCAGTTCTTC
CASSITRDPTYNEQFF
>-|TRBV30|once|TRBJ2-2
TGTGCCTGGAGTAGCGGGGAGCTGTTTTTT
CAWSSGELFF
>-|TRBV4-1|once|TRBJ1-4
TGCGCCAGCAGCCAAGATTCGACTCTGGTAGGAAAACTGTTTTTT
CASSQDSTLVGKLFF
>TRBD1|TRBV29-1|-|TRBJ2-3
TGCAGCGTTGAGACAGGGGTAGATACGCAGTATTTT
CSVETGVDTQYF
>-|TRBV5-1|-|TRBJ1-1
TGCGCCAGCAGCGCCCTGGCAAACTCTATGAACACTGAAGCTTTCTTT
CASSALANSMNTEAFF
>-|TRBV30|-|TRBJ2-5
TGTGCCTGGATAGACCCCGAGAGGGAGACCCAGTACTTC
CAWIDPERETQYF
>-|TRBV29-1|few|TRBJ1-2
TGCAGCGTTGAAGTGGGGGCCGGCGGGCTAGGGTATGGCTACACCTTC
CSVEVGAGGLGYGYTF
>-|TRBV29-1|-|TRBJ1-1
TGCAGCGTTGAACAGGGGTTGACTGAAGCTTTCTTT
CSVEQGLTEAFF
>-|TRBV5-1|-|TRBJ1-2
TGCGCCAGCAGCTTGGGACAGACCTATGGCTACACCTTC
CASSLGQTYGYTF
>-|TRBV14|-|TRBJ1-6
TGTGCCAGCAGCCTGGGGGGGGTCCGTAATTCACCCCTCCACTTT
CASSLGGVRNSPLHF
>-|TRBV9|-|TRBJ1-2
TGTGCCAGCAGCGTAGTGCCCTCACCGAACTATGGCTACACCTTC
CASSVVPSPNYGYTF
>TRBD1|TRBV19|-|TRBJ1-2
TGTGCCAGTAGTACAAAAAGGACAGGAATCTATGGCTACACCTTC
CASSTKRTGIYGYTF
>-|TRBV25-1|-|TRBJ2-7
TGTGCCAGCAGTGAAAACTCCCCTTACGAGCAGTACTTC
CASSENSPYEQYF
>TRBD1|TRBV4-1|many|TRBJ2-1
TGCGCCAGCAGCCTTACCGGGACAGGGAACAATGAGCAGTTCTTC
CASSLTGTGNNEQFF
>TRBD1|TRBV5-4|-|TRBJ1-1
TGTGCCAGCAGCATGGGACAGGGGGCCGGAGTGAACACTGAAGCTTTCTTT
CASSMGQGAGVNTEAFF
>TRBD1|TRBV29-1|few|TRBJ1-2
TGCAGCGTTGAAAACCGGGGGAGGAGACAGGGTCGTAACTATGGCTACACCTTC
CSVENRGRRQGRNYGYTF
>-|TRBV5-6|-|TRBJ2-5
TGTGCCAGCAGCGGCGCTGGGGGGTGGACCCAGTACTTC
CASSGAGGWTQYF
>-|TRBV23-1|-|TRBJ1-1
TGCGCCAGGAATCTGCCAGCTTTCTTT
CARNLPAFF
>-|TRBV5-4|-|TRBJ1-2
TGTGCCAGCAGCCCAAGGGACGGAGAATATGGCTACACCTTC
CASSPRDGEYGYTF
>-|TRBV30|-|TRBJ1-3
TGTGCCTGGAAGGTTGGAAACACCATATATTTT
CAWKVGNTIYF
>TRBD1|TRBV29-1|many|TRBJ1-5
TGCAGCGTTGCCGGAGACAGGGTTGGTCAGCCCCAGCATTTT
CSVAGDRVGQPQHF
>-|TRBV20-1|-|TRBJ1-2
TGCAGTGCTTGGGAGAACTATGGCTACACCTTC
CSAWENYGYTF
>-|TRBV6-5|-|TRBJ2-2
TGTGCCAGCAGTTACTCGGAGGGGAACACCGGGGAGCTGTTTTTT
CASSYSEGNTGELFF